This T cell receptor beta chain is drawn from a study of CD8 T cells in ankylosing spondylitis. 5'-RACE, quantitative and with molecular barcodes, yielded the TCR beta libraries. One entry per CDR3 protein, called by TCRdb with MiXCR from the 5' RACE reads. The sample holds about 160,000 distinct CDR3 sequences, under 45% seen once. Note on this clonotype: Its target is unknown.

V lost 8 bases, J lost 0 bases, and 11 bases lay in between. The CDR3 sequence is 14 residues long. General study points: Among TCR beta sequences, a motif of 7 to 9 highly homologous variants appeared characteristic of ankylosing spondylitis blood.

The sequence was obtained from a male donor with ankylosing spondylitis. The material sequenced was synovial fluid, either unsorted or a sorted T cell fraction (not recorded which). This chain connects TRBV12-3 or TRBV12-4 to TRBJ1-5; weak D call: TRBD1 (6 bases). The CDR3, as DNA: TGTGCCAGCGGACAGACGTATAGCAATCAGCCCCAGCATTTT. It translates to CASGQTYSNQPQHF.